A selection of T cell receptor beta chains follows, all from one sample in a study of cytomegalovirus exposure and HLA in healthy donors. Method: immunoSEQ multiplex PCR; TCRdb's copy keeps in-frame clones and lacks some. Of about 160,000 clones listed, roughly 80% are singletons. Sequenced input: PBMCs. The receptors originated from a male donor in good health and CMV-seropositive. The CDR3 runs from the conserved cysteine through the conserved F or W. A D gene is named only where the DNA matches it firmly. Some rows have no size entry. The others give once, few or many, or a class for an expanded clone.

clone_size,v_call,d_call,j_call,cdr3_nt,cdr3_aa
once,TRBV6-5,TRBD1,TRBJ1-4,TGTGCCAGCAGTTACTCGTTGTCCAGGGGGCGCGCAAAACTGTTTTTT,CASSYSLSRGRAKLFF
-,TRBV6-1,-,TRBJ1-1,TGTGCCAGCAGTTTTGGGGGGGTCAGTCGGAATGAAGCTTTCTTT,CASSFGGVSRNEAFF
few,TRBV18,TRBD1,TRBJ1-2,TGTGCCAGCTCACCACAGGACAGGAACTATGGCTACACCTTC,CASSPQDRNYGYTF
few,TRBV5-1,TRBD2,TRBJ2-2,TGCGCCAGCAGCTTGGCCGCTAGCGGGGGGGCCCAAACCGGGGAGCTGTTTTTT,CASSLAASGGAQTGELFF
-,TRBV10-1,-,TRBJ2-7,TGCGCCAGCAGTCCGGGGACTTCCTACGAGCAGTACTTC,CASSPGTSYEQYF
-,TRBV7-8,TRBD1,TRBJ1-5,TGTGCCAGCAGCGTTACAGGGGACTATCAGCCCCAGCATTTT,CASSVTGDYQPQHF
-,TRBV5-1,TRBD1,TRBJ2-2,TGCGCCAGCTTTTCTCAGACAGGGGGAACCGGGGAGCTGTTTTTT,CASFSQTGGTGELFF
-,TRBV5-1,TRBD2,TRBJ2-2,TGCGCCAGCAGCCCCGCGGGAGCTGGCGGGGAGCTGTTTTTT,CASSPAGAGGELFF
-,TRBV19,TRBD2,TRBJ2-7,TGTGCCAGTAGTATGGTACTAGCGGGAGTATACGAGCAGTACTTC,CASSMVLAGVYEQYF
-,TRBV5-6,TRBD2,TRBJ2-5,TGTGCCAGCAGCTTGGGACTAGCGGGACAAGAGACCCAGTACTTC,CASSLGLAGQETQYF
-,TRBV10-3,-,TRBJ2-6,TGTGCCATCAGTGGACAGATCTCTGGGGCCAACGGCCTGACTTTC,CAISGQISGANGLTF
-,TRBV5-4,-,TRBJ1-2,TGTGCCAGCAGCTTGCCGCCATCAGGGGCGGATGGCTACACCTTC,CASSLPPSGADGYTF
few,TRBV7-9,-,TRBJ2-5,TGTGCCAGCGGCAGTCAAGAGACCCAGTACTTC,CASGSQETQYF
-,TRBV11-3,TRBD1,TRBJ2-1,TGTGCCAGCAGCTTCTTCAACAGGGGGCGAAACTTGGATGAGCAGTTCTTC,CASSFFNRGRNLDEQFF
-,TRBV6-5,-,TRBJ1-4,TGTGCCAGCAGCAGGGAGGCCACTAATGAAAAACTGTTTTTT,CASSREATNEKLFF
-,TRBV5-6,-,TRBJ2-7,TGTGCCAGCAGCCTATTAGGGGCCCTACGCGGGCAGTACTTC,CASSLLGALRGQYF
-,TRBV9,TRBD1,TRBJ1-1,TGTGCCAGCAGCTCGGGACAGATGAACACTGAAGCTTTCTTT,CASSSGQMNTEAFF
-,TRBV6-1,-,TRBJ2-1,TGTGCCAGCAGTGAGGGGAGGAGCTCCTACAATGAGCAGTTCTTC,CASSEGRSSYNEQFF
-,TRBV6-5,TRBD2,TRBJ2-7,TGTGCCAGCAGGAAAGCGGGATCCTACGAGCAGTACTTC,CASRKAGSYEQYF
-,TRBV28,TRBD2,TRBJ2-1,TGTGCCAGCAGCGGGACTAGCGGAGTCAAGAATGAGCAGTTCTTC,CASSGTSGVKNEQFF
-,TRBV13,TRBD1,TRBJ1-1,TGTGCCAGCAGCTTAGGGACAGGGGGGACTGAAGCTTTCTTT,CASSLGTGGTEAFF
-,TRBV30,TRBD1,TRBJ2-2,TGTGCCTGGAGGGAACAGACAGGGGCGGCCGGGGAGCTGTTTTTT,CAWREQTGAAGELFF
-,TRBV11-2,-,TRBJ2-1,TGTGCCAGCAGGGGCGCGGGCACTTATATGTTCGATGAGCAGTTCTTC,CASRGAGTYMFDEQFF
-,TRBV30,-,TRBJ1-1,TGTGCCTGGAGACAGCGGGGGGTGTGGAACACTGAAGCTTTCTTT,CAWRQRGVWNTEAFF
-,TRBV29-1,TRBD1,TRBJ2-3,TGCAGCGTCCAAAAAAGGGACAGGGGGAGAACAGATACGCAGTATTTT,CSVQKRDRGRTDTQYF
-,TRBV5-6,TRBD2,TRBJ2-1,TGTGCCAGCAGCTTGGCGGGTAGCGGGGGGGCCTACAATGAGCAGTTCTTC,CASSLAGSGGAYNEQFF
few,TRBV5-1,TRBD2,TRBJ2-7,TGCGCCAGCAGCGTGACAGGGAGGCTAGCGGGAGGAAGCTCCTACGAGCAGTACTTC,CASSVTGRLAGGSSYEQYF